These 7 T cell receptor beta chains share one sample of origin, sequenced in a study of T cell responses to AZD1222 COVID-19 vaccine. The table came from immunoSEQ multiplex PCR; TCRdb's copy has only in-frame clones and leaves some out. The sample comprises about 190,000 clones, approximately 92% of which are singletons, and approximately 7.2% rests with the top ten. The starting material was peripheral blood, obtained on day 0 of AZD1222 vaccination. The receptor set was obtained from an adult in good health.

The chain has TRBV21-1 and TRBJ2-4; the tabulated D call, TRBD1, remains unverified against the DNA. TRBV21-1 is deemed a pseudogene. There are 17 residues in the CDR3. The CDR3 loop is CASRRRYRGLAKNIQYF. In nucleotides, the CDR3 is TGTGCCAGCAGACGACGATACAGGGGGTTAGCCAAAAACATTCAGTACTTC.

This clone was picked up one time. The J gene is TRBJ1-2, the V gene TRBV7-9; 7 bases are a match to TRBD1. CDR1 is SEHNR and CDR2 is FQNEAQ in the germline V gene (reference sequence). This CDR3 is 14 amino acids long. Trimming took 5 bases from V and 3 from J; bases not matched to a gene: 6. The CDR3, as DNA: TGTGCCAGCAGCACCCCCGGGACAGACTATGGCTACACCTTC. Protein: CASSTPGTDYGYTF.

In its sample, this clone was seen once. The CDR3 bases are TGTGCCAGCAGCGCCCAGGGCCTTTACAATGAGCAGTTCTTC. Its protein is CASSAQGLYNEQFF. The V gene is TRBV9, the J gene TRBJ2-1; maybe TRBD1 (5 bases). With 3 bases removed from V and 4 bases from J, the gap between germline ends came to 11 bases. Germline-derived CDR1 and CDR2 are SGDLS and YYNGEE. This CDR3 spans 14 amino acids.

Here the CDR3 reads CASSQTFGQPQHF. The CDR3 region has the DNA TGTGCCAGCAGCCAAACCTTTGGACAGCCCCAGCATTTT. V and J are TRBV9 and TRBJ1-5; D is unclear. Germline V gene data show CDR1 as SGDLS and CDR2 as YYNGEE. The V end lost 4 bases, the J end lost 7 bases, and 12 bases lay between the germline ends. The CDR3 is 13 amino acids.

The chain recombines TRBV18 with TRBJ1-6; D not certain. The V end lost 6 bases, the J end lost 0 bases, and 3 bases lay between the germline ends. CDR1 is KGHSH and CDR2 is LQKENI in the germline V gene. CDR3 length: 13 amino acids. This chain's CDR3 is CASSSSYNSPLHF. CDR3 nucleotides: TGTGCCAGCTCTAGCTCCTATAATTCACCCCTCCACTTT.

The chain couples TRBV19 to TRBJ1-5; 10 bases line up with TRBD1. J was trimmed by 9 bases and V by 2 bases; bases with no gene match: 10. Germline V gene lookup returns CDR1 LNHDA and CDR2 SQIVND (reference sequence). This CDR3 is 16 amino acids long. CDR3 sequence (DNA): TGTGCCAGTAGTATAACCCTCGGGACAGGGGTCCGGCCCCAGCATTTT. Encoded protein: CASSITLGTGVRPQHF.

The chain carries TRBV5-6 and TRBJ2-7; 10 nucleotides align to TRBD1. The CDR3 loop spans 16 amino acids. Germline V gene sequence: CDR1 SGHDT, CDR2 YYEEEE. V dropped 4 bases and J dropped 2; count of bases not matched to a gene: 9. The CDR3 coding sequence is TGTGCCAGCAGCCCATGGGACAGGGGAGGGACCTACGAGCAGTACGTC. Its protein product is CASSPWDRGGTYEQYV.